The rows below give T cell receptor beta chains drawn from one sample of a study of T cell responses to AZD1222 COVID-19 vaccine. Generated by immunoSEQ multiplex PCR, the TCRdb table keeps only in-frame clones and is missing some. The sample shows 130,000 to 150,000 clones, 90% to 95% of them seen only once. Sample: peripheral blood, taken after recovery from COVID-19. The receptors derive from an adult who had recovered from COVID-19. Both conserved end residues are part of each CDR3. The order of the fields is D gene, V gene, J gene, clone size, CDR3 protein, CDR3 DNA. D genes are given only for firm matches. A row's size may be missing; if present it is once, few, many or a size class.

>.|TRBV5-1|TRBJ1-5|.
CASSLEGRRNQPQHF
TGCGCCAGCAGCTTGGAAGGGAGACGCAATCAGCCCCAGCATTTT
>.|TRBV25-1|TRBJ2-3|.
CASSPPGIFHDTQYF
TGTGCCAGCAGTCCTCCCGGGATATTTCACGATACGCAGTATTTT
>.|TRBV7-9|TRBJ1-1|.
CASSVRKGFNTEAFF
TGTGCCAGCAGCGTCAGGAAGGGGTTTAACACTGAAGCTTTCTTT
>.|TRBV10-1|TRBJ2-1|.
CASSTGGPWREGSYNEQFF
TGCGCCAGCAGTACTGGGGGACCATGGCGGGAAGGTTCCTACAATGAGCAGTTCTTC
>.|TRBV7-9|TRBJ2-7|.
CASSSPLGTYEQYF
TGTGCCAGCAGCTCCCCGCTGGGAACCTACGAGCAGTACTTC
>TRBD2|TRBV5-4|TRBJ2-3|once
CASSLGRASGIHTDTQYF
TGTGCCAGCAGCTTGGGGAGGGCTAGCGGGATCCACACAGATACGCAGTATTTT
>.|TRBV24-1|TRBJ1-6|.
CATSDSGLNSPLHF
TGTGCCACCAGTGATTCGGGACTTAATTCACCCCTCCACTTT
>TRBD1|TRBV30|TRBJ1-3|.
CAWSVRRGVGNTIYF
TGTGCCTGGAGTGTACGCAGGGGGGTTGGAAACACCATATATTTT
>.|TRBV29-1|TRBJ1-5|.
CSVAWQHSNQPQHF
TGCAGCGTTGCATGGCAGCATAGCAATCAGCCCCAGCATTTT
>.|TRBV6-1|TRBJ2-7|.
CASSEEFGPYEQYF
TGTGCCAGCAGTGAAGAATTCGGACCCTACGAGCAGTACTTC